These 2 T cell receptor beta chains were all obtained from the same sample, sequenced in a study of T cell responses to AZD1222 COVID-19 vaccine. Only in-frame clones appear in the TCRdb table, and some are missing; sequencing was by immunoSEQ multiplex PCR. The data show some 92,000 clones, 91% seen once. Specimen: peripheral blood, collected on day 0 of AZD1222 vaccination. The receptors stem from an adult in good health.

The gene calls are TRBV6-5 and TRBJ1-2; 7 nucleotides match TRBD1. CDR3 length: 15 residues. The junction had 9 bases not matched to a gene; V was cut back by 5 bases and J by 3 bases. CDR1 and CDR2 from the germline V gene are MNHEY and SVGAGI. The chain's CDR3 is CASSKRTGGDYGYTF. As DNA, the CDR3 is TGTGCCAGCAGTAAAAGGACAGGCGGAGACTATGGCTACACCTTC.

The J gene is TRBJ2-1, the V gene TRBV3-1 (or the pseudogene TRBV3-2); no definite D call. The length of the CDR3 is 12 residues. CDR1 and CDR2 (germline): LGHDT, YNNKEL (reference sequence). Between the trimmed V and J ends, which lost 0 bases and 9 bases, there was a span of 6 bases. As DNA, the CDR3 is TGTGCCAGCAGCCAAGAAGGTCTTGAGCAGTTCTTC. Its protein product is CASSQEGLEQFF.